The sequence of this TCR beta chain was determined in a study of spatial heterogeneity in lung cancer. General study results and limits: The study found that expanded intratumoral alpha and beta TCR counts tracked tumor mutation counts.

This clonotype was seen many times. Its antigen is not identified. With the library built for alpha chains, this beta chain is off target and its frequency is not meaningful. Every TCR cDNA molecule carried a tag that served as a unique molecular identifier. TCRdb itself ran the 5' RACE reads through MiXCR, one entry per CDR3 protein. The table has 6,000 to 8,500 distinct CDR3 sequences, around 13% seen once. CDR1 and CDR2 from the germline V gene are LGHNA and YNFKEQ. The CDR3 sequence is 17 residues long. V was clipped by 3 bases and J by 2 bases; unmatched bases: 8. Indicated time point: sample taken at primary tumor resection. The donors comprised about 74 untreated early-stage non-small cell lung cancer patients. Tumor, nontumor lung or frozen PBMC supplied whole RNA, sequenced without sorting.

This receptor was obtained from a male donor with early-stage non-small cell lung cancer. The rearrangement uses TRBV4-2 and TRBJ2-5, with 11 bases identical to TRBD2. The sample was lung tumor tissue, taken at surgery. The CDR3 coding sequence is TGTGCCAGCAGCCAGAGACTAGCGGGAAATTTTCAAGAGACCCAGTACTTC. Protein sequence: CASSQRLAGNFQETQYF.